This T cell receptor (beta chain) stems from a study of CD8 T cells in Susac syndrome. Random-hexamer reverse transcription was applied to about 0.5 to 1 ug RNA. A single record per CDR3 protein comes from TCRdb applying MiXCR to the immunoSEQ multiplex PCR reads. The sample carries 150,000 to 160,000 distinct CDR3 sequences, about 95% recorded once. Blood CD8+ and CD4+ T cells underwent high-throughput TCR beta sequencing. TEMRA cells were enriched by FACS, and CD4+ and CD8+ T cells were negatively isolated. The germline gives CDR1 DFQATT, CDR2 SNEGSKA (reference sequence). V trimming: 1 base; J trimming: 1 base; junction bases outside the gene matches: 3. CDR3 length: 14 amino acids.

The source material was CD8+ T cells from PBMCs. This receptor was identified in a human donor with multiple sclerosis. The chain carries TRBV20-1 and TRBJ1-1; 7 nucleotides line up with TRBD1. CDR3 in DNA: TGCAGTGCTAGAGTAGGGGACAGGAACACTGAAGCTTTCTTT. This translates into CSARVGDRNTEAFF.